Described below is a single T cell receptor beta chain sequence and its context. In this sample, this clonotype turned up a few times. Its specific antigen is unknown. It has no much larger one-base neighbor in the sample; base qualities were not kept. Sequencing took place on an Illumina HiSeq 1500. TCRdb took the public reads, trimmed them with fastp at Q25, ran MiXCR for clone calling and kept in-frame beta chains. Each entry merges the rows of one CDR3 protein and shows their most common DNA and genes. A total of 45,000 to 55,000 distinct CDR3 sequences appear in this sample, 20% to 25% of them only once. In total, the top ten clones hold about 90% of the sample. In the paper's terms, the treatment or condition label means: in vitro stimulation with specific CMV peptide epitopes to enrich CMV-specific T cells. This specimen belongs to a study of T cell repertoires in cytomegalovirus infection (dated by TCRdb to the late 2010s). In terms of the full investigation: The peptide stimulations were aimed at well-studied HLA-B-restricted epitopes as well as recently identified HLA-C-restricted CMV epitopes, whose presentation resists viral immunomodulation. Because public TCR beta signatures pointed to carriage of CMV infection together with the matching HLA type, the HLA type of each donor mattered for the analysis.

The CDR3 sequence holds 15 residues, the cysteine and phenylalanine included. The kept DNA is CDR3 alone, 45 bases in frame from the first base. Looking up the germline V gene yields CDR1 MGHDK and CDR2 SYGVNS. Trimming takes 3 bases off V and 2 bases off J; junction bases not matched to a gene: 4. The paper's findings and limits, for the study overall: Cumulative frequency of public TCR beta family members discriminated carriers of CMV infection plus the relevant HLA type in this cohort and an independent roughly 320-donor cohort. The ex vivo response was dominated by HLA-C-restricted CMV-specific TCR beta clonotypes, and the single most frequent clonotype in two of eight donors was supplied by these HLA-C-restricted clonotypes.

Here the chain combines TRBV25-1 and TRBJ1-5, with 7 middle bases fitting TRBD1. The specimen was CD8+ T cells from cultured PBMCs, collected from culture after CMV antigen stimulation. This clonotype was obtained from a human donor in good health (CMV status not recorded). Some clones in this sample may be carry-over from other donors' samples. The CDR3 has the sequence CASSDSGTGNQPQHF. The DNA reads as follows: TGTGCCAGCAGTGATTCAGGGACAGGCAATCAGCCCCAGCATTTT. The variable domain in full, with residues beyond the CDR3 obtained from the reference TRBV25-1 and TRBJ1-5 genes, is EADIYQTPRYLVIGTGKKITLECSQTMGHDKMYWYQQDPGMELHLIHYSYGVNSTEKGDLSSESTVSRIRTEHFPLTLESARPSHTSQYLCASSDSGTGNQPQHFGDGTRLSIL.